The clone carrying this TCR beta chain was picked up one time. Its antigen is unidentified. The data were produced by immunoSEQ multiplex PCR, yet TCRdb's version contains in-frame clones alone and is incomplete. This table holds over 85,000 clones, about 95% found once. No neoadjuvant therapy was given to the selected pancreatic ductal adenocarcinoma patients before their surgery. These data belong to a study of T cells in pancreatic ductal adenocarcinoma. Whole-study results and caveats: Tumors hold more CD45RO+ effector T cells, which may bias toward lower diversity. Blood clonality (roughly 0.075) did not differ significantly from tumor (roughly 0.11). Compared with tumor, blood showed more total productive templates and around 8-fold more clonotypes. This surgical cohort overrepresents the minority presenting with early-stage disease.

Sequenced input: PBMCs. The TCR sequence derives from a human donor with pancreatic ductal adenocarcinoma.

CDR3 in amino acids: CASSLGSRQGNYGYTF. For the CDR3, the DNA is TGTGCCAGCAGCTTGGGGTCGAGACAGGGGAACTATGGCTACACCTTC. This rearrangement joins TRBV5-4 to TRBJ1-2; 8 nucleotides line up with TRBD1. CDR3 length: 16 amino acids. Germline lookup yields CDR1 SGHNT and CDR2 YYREEE (reference sequence). The ends lost 0 bases at V and 2 bases at J; junction bases unmatched: 6.